This T cell receptor (beta chain) stems from a study of T cells in Graves' hyperthyroidism and ophthalmopathy. Overall study findings and caveats: Ophthalmopathy was model-predicted a median around 6.1 months pre-onset.

Researchers amplified the TCR beta CDR3 regions from RNA transcripts. The TCR CDR3 was amplified in a first-round RT-PCR using the HTBI primer set. MiXCR, run by TCRdb on the multiplex PCR reads, gives a single entry per CDR3 protein. The sample lists hundreds of thousands of distinct CDR3 sequences, 20% to 25% seen once, with 50% to 75% in the top ten. The sample holds a few counts of this clonotype. The antigen remains undetermined. Germline CDR1 reads SEHNR; CDR2 reads FQNEAQ (reference sequence). CDR3 size: 15 residues. The V gene lost 1 base and the J gene lost 3 bases, with 9 bases spanning the gap. For ophthalmopathy patients, the Clinical Activity Score was at least 3 and the NOSPECS grade at least 4; duration was under 3 months.

V usage is TRBV7-9 and J usage is TRBJ1-4; D remains unclear. This receptor was obtained from a man aged 30-40 years with Graves' ophthalmopathy. Sequencing was carried out using blood. CDR3 in DNA: TGTGCCAGCAGCTTAGAGGGCCGAGCTAATGAAAAACTGTTTTTT. Translated, it gives CASSLEGRANEKLFF.